This entry concerns a single TCR beta chain. Its specific antigen is unknown. No base quality values were provided; no much bigger clone lies one nucleotide off. This entry comes from a study of Ad26.COV2.S vaccination and SARS-CoV-2 variants (dated by TCRdb to about 2021). About the full investigation: Vaccine-arm donors came from COV1001, a multicentre, randomized, double-blind, placebo-controlled phase I-IIa trial of Ad26.COV2.S in healthy adults. Ad26.COV2.S was given intramuscularly at 5x10^10 or 1x10^11 viral particles, as a single shot or as two shots 56 days apart. Sequencing of the TCRbeta repertoire served to evaluate the specificity and breadth of SARS-CoV-2-reactive T cell receptors following Ad26.COV2.S vaccination. A total of around 32 samples were included in the TCR-sequenced set, comprising some 20 Ad26.COV2.S vaccine recipients, 5 placebo recipients and 8 SARS-CoV-2 convalescent individuals. Trial participants were randomized into five groups of five: low-dose or high-dose Ad26.COV2.S given once or twice, or placebo on both occasions. Investigators remained blinded to trial group allocation during experiments and outcome assessment.

Overall study outcomes, separate from this receptor: It was noted by the authors that total T cell responses may have been underestimated by the TCR breadth and depth analyses. The study lacked the statistical power to compare responses across vaccine doses or regimens. Substantial breadth of spike-specific CD8+ and CD4+ T cell responses was reported after vaccination. Non-spike TCR breadth was comparable between vaccine and placebo recipients, consistent with the vaccine containing only spike. Compared with placebo recipients, Ad26.COV2.S recipients showed higher spike-specific TCR breadth (P = 0.0014).

V lost 4 bases and J lost 4 bases; the stretch between them is 16 bases long. Counted from cysteine to phenylalanine, this CDR3 has 16 amino acids. Only CDR3 DNA remains: 48 bases, in frame from the first base. CDR1 and CDR2 (LGHDT, YNNKEL) derive from the germline V gene (reference sequence). The treatment or condition label, read with the paper, signifies: around 19 received Ad26.COV2.S at low or high dose, single or two shots; 5 received placebo; per-sample allocation not given. For vaccine and placebo recipients, the sequenced repertoires came from samples collected on day 63 after the first injection. Cohort 1b enrolled some 25 adults aged 18-55 years at a single site in Boston, USA, between 29 July and 7 August 2020. Ad26.COV2.S was a replication-incompetent adenovirus type 26 vector that expressed a prefusion-stabilized SARS-CoV-2 spike protein derived from the original Wuhan strain. TCRbeta CDR3 regions were sequenced with the immunoSEQ Assay. After extraction, genomic DNA underwent amplification by bias-controlled multiplex PCR, followed by high-throughput sequencing. On the study's bioinformatics: To quantify the absolute abundance of each unique TCRbeta CDR3 region, sequences were collapsed and filtered. Usable DNA was measured by amplifying reference genes present in all nucleated cells, and TCRbeta template counts were normalized to that usable DNA to estimate T cell fraction. Repertoire TCRs were annotated as SARS-CoV-2-specific when V gene, CDR3 amino acid sequence and J gene were exactly matched to a known reactive TCR set. The reference SARS-CoV-2 TCR set came from MIRA and was filtered for enrichment in COVID-19-positive ImmuneCODE repertoires, removing public or cross-reactive TCRs. Drawing on the MIRA antigens, annotated TCRs were analysed further at the level of specific ORF or position within ORF. Breadth was defined as annotated unique rearrangements over total unique productive rearrangements; depth was the summed frequency of those rearrangements. Group comparisons of TCR breadth used two-sided Wilcoxon rank-sum tests. TCRdb's version of the immuneACCESS table is confined to in-frame rearrangements and falls short of the full clone set. An unresolved V gene accounts for under half of the shortfall where checked; the remainder is of unknown origin. The DNA was the basis for D and trimming; V, J and clone size are from that table. This sample has 450,000 to 550,000 clones in its table, and 89% of those were observed once. The leading ten clones occupy over 2.5% of the sample.

Sample: peripheral blood, taken in a trial of Ad26.COV2.S vaccine versus placebo. The sequence is built from TRBV3-1 (or the pseudogene TRBV3-2) and TRBJ2-2, with TRBD2 tentatively as D gene (5 bases match). The TCR comes from a person between 18 and 60 years old who received the Ad26.COV2.S COVID-19 vaccine or a placebo. Here the CDR3 is given as CASSLTEGIGTGELFF. The nucleotides read TGTGCCAGCAGCCTAACTGAGGGAATAGGCACCGGGGAGCTGTTTTTT.